Below are 17 T cell receptor beta chains sequenced from a single sample in a study of blood T cell repertoires in COVID-19. Libraries were prepared by immunoSEQ multiplex PCR; TCRdb keeps only in-frame clonotypes and omits some of them. The sample includes hundreds of thousands of clones, roughly nine tenths of them seen just once. Specimen: PBMCs or T cells enriched from blood (not recorded which). The receptor source for this set is a woman in her twenties or thirties who had recovered from COVID-19.

V is TRBV2 and J is TRBJ1-6; no clear D gene. V lost 7 bases and J lost 5, with 9 bases in between. Germline V gene data show CDR1 as SNHLY and CDR2 as FYNNEI. The CDR3 extends over 13 amino acids. The DNA for the CDR3 is TGTGCCAGCAATGAGGAGAATAATTCACCCCTCCACTTT. Translated: CASNEENNSPLHF.

The gene calls are TRBV2 and TRBJ1-5; a weak D match, TRBD1 (6 bases). The CDR3 loop spans 14 amino acids. V was cut by 6 bases and J by 2 bases, with 11 bases left in between. CDR1 SNHLY and CDR2 FYNNEI come from the germline V gene. The CDR3 coding sequence is TGTGCCAGCAGCATCAGACAGGGCAATCAGCCCCAGCATTTT. Protein: CASSIRQGNQPQHF.

This clone showed up just once. The chain combines TRBV2 with TRBJ1-5, with D unresolved. Germline-derived CDR1 and CDR2 are SNHLY and FYNNEI. V was shortened by 0 bases and J by 6 bases, with 12 bases between the two germline ends. The CDR3 runs 15 residues. The DNA of the CDR3 is TGTGCCAGCAGTGAAGCGGTCAGCGTAGGTCAGCCCCAGCATTTT. Its protein product is CASSEAVSVGQPQHF.

This clone was counted once. This chain links TRBV7-8 with TRBJ2-4, with D possibly being TRBD2 (6 bases). The ends were cut back, 1 base at V and 3 bases at J, with 16 bases in the middle. The CDR3 runs 17 residues. From germline, CDR1 is SGHVS and CDR2 FQNEAQ. The CDR3 DNA reads TGTGCCAGCAGCTTAGAAGTTTTGGGGGGAGGCAAAAACATTCAGTACTTC. Protein sequence: CASSLEVLGGGKNIQYF.

J is TRBJ1-6 and V is TRBV5-1, with D unclear. V shed 0 bases and J shed 9 bases, with 19 bases lying between them. The CDR3 extends over 17 amino acids. Looked up from germline, CDR1 is SGHRS and CDR2 is YFSETQ. The CDR3: CASSLEGSGSRLSPLHF. The CDR3 region has the DNA TGCGCCAGCAGCTTGGAAGGGAGCGGGTCCAGACTTTCACCCCTCCACTTT.

The chain links TRBV2 to TRBJ2-2, with D perhaps TRBD1 (6 bases). Trimming cost V 5 bases and J 0 bases, with 13 bases left between them. The CDR3 is 16 residues long. Germline V gene data show CDR1 as SNHLY and CDR2 as FYNNEI. The CDR3 DNA sequence: TGTGCCAGCAGTCCGGAGGCAGGGGCGAACACCGGGGAGCTGTTTTTT. This encodes CASSPEAGANTGELFF.

The chain links TRBV2 to TRBJ1-1, with 7 bases identical to TRBD1. The CDR3 totals 14 residues. The V gene's germline CDR1 is SNHLY and CDR2 FYNNEI. V was clipped by 8 bases and J by 6 bases; unmatched bases: 12. The DNA for the CDR3 is TGTGCCAGCTCCCCGGGCAGGGGGAGGTCTGAAGCTTTCTTT. Its translation is CASSPGRGRSEAFF.

This chain uses TRBV27 with TRBJ1-5, with a possible D match to TRBD1 (6 bases). V dropped 5 bases and J dropped 7 bases, with 21 bases sitting between them. This CDR3 is built from 16 residues. Germline V lookup: CDR1 MNHEY, CDR2 SMNVEV (reference sequence). CDR3: CASSAHPQGSGQPQHF. CDR3 coding DNA: TGTGCCAGCAGTGCTCACCCACAGGGTTCAGGACAGCCCCAGCATTTT.

The chain uses TRBV5-1 and TRBJ1-2; tentative D call: TRBD1 (5 bases). CDR1 is SGHRS, CDR2 YFSETQ, per germline. The CDR3 spans 15 residues. V was shortened by 4 bases and J by 4 bases, with 17 bases between the two germline ends. For the CDR3, the DNA is TGCGCCAGCAGCGACTTGACAGAGAAAGCCTATGGCTACACCTTC. Residues: CASSDLTEKAYGYTF. Together with reference TRBV5-1 and TRBJ1-2, the CDR3 gives the full variable domain: KAGVTQTPRYLIKTRGQQVTLSCSPISGHRSVSWYQQTPGQGLQFLFEYFSETQRNKGNFPGRFSGRQFSNSRSEMNVSTLELGDSALYLCASSDLTEKAYGYTFGSGTRLTVV.

V gene TRBV7-9 combines with J gene TRBJ2-7, with 7 bases lining up with TRBD1. After removal of 2 bases from V and 6 bases from J, the junction contained 16 bases not matched to a gene. Germline CDR1 reads SEHNR; CDR2 reads FQNEAQ (reference sequence). This CDR3 comprises 17 residues. CDR3: CASSLWAGQAVLGEQYF. The CDR3 bases are TGTGCCAGCAGCTTATGGGCAGGACAGGCGGTACTGGGCGAGCAGTACTTC. The whole variable domain, filled in from reference TRBV7-9 and TRBJ2-7, reads DTGVSQNPRHKITKRGQNVTFRCDPISEHNRLYWYRQTLGQGPEFLTYFQNEAQLEKSRLLSDRFSAERPKGSFSTLEIQRTEQGDSAMYLCASSLWAGQAVLGEQYFGPGTRLTVT.

This sequence joins TRBV7-2 and TRBJ1-2; TRBD1 matches 8 bases. CDR1 SGHTA and CDR2 FQGNSA come from the germline V gene. The CDR3 consists of 14 residues. The junction had 7 bases not matched to a gene; V was cut back by 3 bases and J by 7 bases. In nucleotides, the CDR3 is TGTGCCAGCAGCTTGGACATCAGGGGGCTTGGCTACACCTTC. This codes for CASSLDIRGLGYTF. The full variable domain, its missing parts supplied by reference TRBV7-2 and TRBJ1-2, is GAGVSQSPSNKVTEKGKDVELRCDPISGHTALYWYRQSLGQGLEFLIYFQGNSAPDKSGLPSDRFSAERTGGSVSTLTIQRTQQEDSAVYLCASSLDIRGLGYTFGSGTRLTVV.

The gene calls are TRBV5-4 and TRBJ1-1, with a possible D match to TRBD1 (5 bases). Germline V gene lookup returns CDR1 SGHNT and CDR2 YYREEE (reference sequence). The V end lost 1 base, the J end lost 6 bases, and 13 bases lay between the germline ends. The CDR3 is 14 residues long. The CDR3 nucleotides are TGTGCCAGCAGCTTGAGACAGAGTGAACCTGAAGCTTTCTTT. It codes for CASSLRQSEPEAFF.

This sequence joins TRBV9 and TRBJ2-5; 15 bases map to TRBD2. Germline V CDR1 and CDR2: SGDLS, YYNGEE. V dropped 3 bases and J dropped 5; count of bases not matched to a gene: 11. The CDR3 length is 18 residues. CDR3 sequence reads: CASSAGLAGGPRGETQYF. The CDR3 DNA sequence: TGTGCCAGCAGCGCCGGACTAGCGGGGGGGCCCCGAGGGGAGACCCAGTACTTC.

V usage is TRBV19 and J usage is TRBJ1-3; D not resolved. The V gene lost 4 bases and the J gene lost 0 bases, with 7 bases spanning the gap. Germline CDR1 LNHDA, CDR2 SQIVND (reference sequence). The CDR3 covers 14 residues. The CDR3 reads CASSTQISGNTIYF. The CDR3 DNA reads as TGTGCCAGTAGTACCCAGATCTCTGGAAACACCATATATTTT.

The chain carries TRBV28 and TRBJ2-5; TRBD1 matches at 10 bases. Germline V gives CDR1 MDHEN, CDR2 SYDVKM. The CDR3 loop spans 14 amino acids. Unmatched junction bases numbered 5, after V lost 5 bases and J lost 5 bases. CDR3 nucleotide sequence: TGTGCCAGCAGTCGGACAGGGGGACGTGAGACCCAGTACTTC. As protein: CASSRTGGRETQYF.

The chain carries TRBV5-1 and TRBJ2-7, with 9 bases that match TRBD1. Germline values: CDR1 SGHRS, CDR2 YFSETQ. J lost 7 bases, V lost 4 bases, and 12 bases had no gene match. The CDR3 sequence is 15 residues long. CDR3 DNA: TGCGCCAGCAGCCCTACAGGGGGCCCTATCCGGGAGCAGTACTTC. Translation: CASSPTGGPIREQYF.

This chain joins TRBV28 and TRBJ1-1; no reliable D call. The CDR3 spans 14 residues. Trimming pared 3 bases from V and 0 bases from J, leaving 8 bases between. In germline, CDR1 is MDHEN, CDR2 SYDVKM. The DNA for the CDR3 is TGTGCCAGCAGTTTCGGTAGTATGAACACTGAAGCTTTCTTT. It is translated as CASSFGSMNTEAFF.